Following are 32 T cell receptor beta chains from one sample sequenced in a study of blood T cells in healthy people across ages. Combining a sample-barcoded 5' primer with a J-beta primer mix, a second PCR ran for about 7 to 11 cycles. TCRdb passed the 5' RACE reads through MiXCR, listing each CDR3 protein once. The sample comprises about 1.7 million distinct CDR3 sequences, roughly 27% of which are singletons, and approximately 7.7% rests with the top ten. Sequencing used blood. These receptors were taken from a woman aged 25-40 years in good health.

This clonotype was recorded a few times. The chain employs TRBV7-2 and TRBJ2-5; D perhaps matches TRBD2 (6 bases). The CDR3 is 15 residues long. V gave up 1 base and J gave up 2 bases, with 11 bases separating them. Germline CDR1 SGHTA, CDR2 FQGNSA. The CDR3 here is CASSLEMGRQETQYF. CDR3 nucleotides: TGTGCCAGCAGCTTAGAGATGGGGAGGCAAGAGACCCAGTACTTC.

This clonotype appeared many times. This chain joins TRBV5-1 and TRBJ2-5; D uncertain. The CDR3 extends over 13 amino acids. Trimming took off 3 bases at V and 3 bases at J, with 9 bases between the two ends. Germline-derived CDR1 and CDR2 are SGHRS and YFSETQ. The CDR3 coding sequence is TGCGCCAGCAGCTCCCAAAGCGAAGAGACCCAGTACTTC. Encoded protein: CASSSQSEETQYF.

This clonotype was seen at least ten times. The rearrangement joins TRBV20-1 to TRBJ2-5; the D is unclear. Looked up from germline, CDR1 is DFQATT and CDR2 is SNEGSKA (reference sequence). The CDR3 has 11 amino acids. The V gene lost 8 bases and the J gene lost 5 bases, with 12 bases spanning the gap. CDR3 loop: CSPDQAETQYF. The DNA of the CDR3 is TGCAGTCCGGACCAAGCGGAGACCCAGTACTTC.

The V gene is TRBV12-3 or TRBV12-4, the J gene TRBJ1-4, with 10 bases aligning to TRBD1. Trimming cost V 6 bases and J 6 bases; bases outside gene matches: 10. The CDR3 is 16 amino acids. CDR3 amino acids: CASRTYGQGGDEKLFF. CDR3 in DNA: TGTGCCAGCAGGACCTATGGACAGGGGGGAGATGAAAAACTGTTTTTT.

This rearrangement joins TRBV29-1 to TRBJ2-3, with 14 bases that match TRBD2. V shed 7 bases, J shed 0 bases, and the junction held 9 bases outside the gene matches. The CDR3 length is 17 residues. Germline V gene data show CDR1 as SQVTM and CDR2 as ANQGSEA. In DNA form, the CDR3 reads TGCAGCGCTCATGGGACTAGCGGGAGTATTAGCACAGATACGCAGTATTTT. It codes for CSAHGTSGSISTDTQYF.

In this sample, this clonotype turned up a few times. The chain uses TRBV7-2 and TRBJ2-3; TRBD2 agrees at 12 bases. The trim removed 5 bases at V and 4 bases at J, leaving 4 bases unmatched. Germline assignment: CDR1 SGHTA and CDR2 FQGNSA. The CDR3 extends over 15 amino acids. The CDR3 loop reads CASSPRLAGADTQYF. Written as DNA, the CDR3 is TGTGCCAGCAGCCCCAGACTAGCGGGAGCAGATACGCAGTATTTT.

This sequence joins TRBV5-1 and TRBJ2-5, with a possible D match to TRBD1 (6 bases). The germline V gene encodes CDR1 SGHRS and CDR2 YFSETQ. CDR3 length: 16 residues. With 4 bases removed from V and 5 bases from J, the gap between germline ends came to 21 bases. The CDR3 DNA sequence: TGCGCCAGCAGCCTTCCGGGACAAGCTGGGGTGGAGACCCAGTACTTC. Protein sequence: CASSLPGQAGVETQYF.

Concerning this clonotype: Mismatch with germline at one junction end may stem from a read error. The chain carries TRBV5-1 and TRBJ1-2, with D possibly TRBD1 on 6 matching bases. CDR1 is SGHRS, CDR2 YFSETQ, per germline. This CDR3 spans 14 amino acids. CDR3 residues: CACSLLRTVYGYTF. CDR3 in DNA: TGCGCCTGCAGCTTGTTAAGGACAGTCTATGGCTACACCTTC.

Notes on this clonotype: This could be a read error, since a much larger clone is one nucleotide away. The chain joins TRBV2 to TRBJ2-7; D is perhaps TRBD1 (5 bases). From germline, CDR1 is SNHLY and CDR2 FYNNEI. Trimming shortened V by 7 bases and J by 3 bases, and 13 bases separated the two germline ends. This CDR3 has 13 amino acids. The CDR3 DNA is TGTGCCAGCACTCGACAGAGCCTCTACGAGCAGTACTTC. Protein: CASTRQSLYEQYF.

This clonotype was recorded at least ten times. The DNA of the CDR3 is TGTGCCAGCTTGCCGTCGGGGGGTACTGGGACCCAGTACTTC. Translation: CASLPSGGTGTQYF. The chain couples TRBV7-2 to TRBJ2-5; 7 bases match TRBD2. The J segment lost 7 bases and the V segment lost 8 bases, leaving 13 bases of the junction unmatched. Germline CDR1 and CDR2: SGHTA and FQGNSA. The CDR3 runs 14 residues.

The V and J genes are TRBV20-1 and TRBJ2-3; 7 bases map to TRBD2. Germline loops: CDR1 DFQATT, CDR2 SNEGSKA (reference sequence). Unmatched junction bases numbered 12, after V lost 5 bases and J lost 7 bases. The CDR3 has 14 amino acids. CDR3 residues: CSAQRGLDKNTQYF. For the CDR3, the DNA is TGCAGTGCTCAAAGAGGACTAGACAAAAATACGCAGTATTTT.

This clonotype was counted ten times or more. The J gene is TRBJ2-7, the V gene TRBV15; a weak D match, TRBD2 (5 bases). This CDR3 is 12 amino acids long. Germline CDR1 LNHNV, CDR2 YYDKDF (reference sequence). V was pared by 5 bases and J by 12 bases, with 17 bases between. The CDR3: CATSFGLTLPYF. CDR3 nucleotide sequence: TGTGCCACCAGCTTCGGACTTACGCTACCGTACTTC.

The DNA of the CDR3 is TGTGCCAGCAGCTTGGTAGGCGGGACAGGGCACCACGGGCAGTACTTC. It codes for CASSLVGGTGHHGQYF. The V gene is TRBV4-2, the J gene TRBJ2-4; 9 bases fit TRBD1. With 5 bases clipped from V and 13 bases from J, the junction kept 18 bases outside the gene matches. Germline lookup yields CDR1 LGHNA and CDR2 YNFKEQ. There are 16 residues in the CDR3.

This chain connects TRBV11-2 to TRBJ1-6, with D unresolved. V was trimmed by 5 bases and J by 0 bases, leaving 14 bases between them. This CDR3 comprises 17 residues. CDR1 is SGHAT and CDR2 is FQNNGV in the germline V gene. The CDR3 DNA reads TGTGCCAGCAGCCCCGGACGGTTAAGCTCCTATAATTCACCCCTCCACTTT. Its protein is CASSPGRLSSYNSPLHF.

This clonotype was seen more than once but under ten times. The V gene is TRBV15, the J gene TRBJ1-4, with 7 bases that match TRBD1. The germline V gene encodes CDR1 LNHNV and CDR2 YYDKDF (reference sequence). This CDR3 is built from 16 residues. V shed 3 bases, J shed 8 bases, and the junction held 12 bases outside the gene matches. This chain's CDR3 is CATSRLGQLTSEKLFF. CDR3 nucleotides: TGTGCCACCAGCAGGTTGGGACAGTTGACTAGCGAAAAACTGTTTTTT.

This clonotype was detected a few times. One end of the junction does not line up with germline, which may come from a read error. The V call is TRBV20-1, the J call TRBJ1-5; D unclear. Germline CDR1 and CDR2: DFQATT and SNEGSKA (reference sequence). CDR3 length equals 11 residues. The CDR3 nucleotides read TGTAGTGCTCGTCATGGGCAGCCCCAGCATTTT. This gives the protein CSARHGQPQHF.

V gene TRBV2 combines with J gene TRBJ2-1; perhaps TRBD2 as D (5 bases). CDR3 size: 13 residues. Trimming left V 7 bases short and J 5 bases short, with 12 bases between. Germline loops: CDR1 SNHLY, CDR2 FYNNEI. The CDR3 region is CASTSDWNNEQFF. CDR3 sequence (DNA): TGTGCCAGCACCTCGGACTGGAACAATGAGCAGTTCTTC.

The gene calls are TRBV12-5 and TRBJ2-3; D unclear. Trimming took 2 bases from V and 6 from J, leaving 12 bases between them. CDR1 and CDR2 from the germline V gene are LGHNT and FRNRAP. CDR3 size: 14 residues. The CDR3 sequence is CASGLSPVADTQYF. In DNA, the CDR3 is TGTGCTAGTGGTTTGTCCCCAGTGGCGGATACGCAGTATTTT.

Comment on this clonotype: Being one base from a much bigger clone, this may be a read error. In nucleotides, the CDR3 is TGTACCAGCAGTCCGACAGGGGGCAGAGACTACGAGCAGTACTTC. Its translation: CTSSPTGGRDYEQYF. V is TRBV12-3 or TRBV12-4 and J is TRBJ2-7, with 10 bases fitting TRBD1. The CDR3 is 15 residues long.

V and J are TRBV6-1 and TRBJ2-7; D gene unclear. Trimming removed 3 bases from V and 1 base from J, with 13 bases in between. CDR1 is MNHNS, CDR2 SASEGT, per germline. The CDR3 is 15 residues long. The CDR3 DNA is TGTGCCAGCAGTGAGATACGTCTGCAGTCCTACGAGCAGTACTTC. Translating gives CASSEIRLQSYEQYF.

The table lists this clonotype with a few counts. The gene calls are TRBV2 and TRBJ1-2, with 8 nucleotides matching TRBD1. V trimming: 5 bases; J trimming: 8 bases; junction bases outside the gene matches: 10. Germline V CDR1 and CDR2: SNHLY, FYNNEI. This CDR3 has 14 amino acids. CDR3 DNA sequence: TGTGCCAGCAGTTTCCTAACAGGGGGAGGCGGCTACACCTTC. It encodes CASSFLTGGGGYTF. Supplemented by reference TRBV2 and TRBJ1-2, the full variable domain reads EPEVTQTPSHQVTQMGQEVILRCVPISNHLYFYWYRQILGQKVEFLVSFYNNEISEKSEIFDDQFSVERPDGSNFTLKIRSTKLEDSAMYFCASSFLTGGGGYTFGSGTRLTVV.

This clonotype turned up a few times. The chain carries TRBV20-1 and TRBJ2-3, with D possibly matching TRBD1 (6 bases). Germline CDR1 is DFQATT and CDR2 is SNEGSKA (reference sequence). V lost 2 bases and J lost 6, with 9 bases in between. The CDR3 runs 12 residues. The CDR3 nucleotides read TGCAGTGCTAGACAGGGGTCCGATACGCAGTATTTT. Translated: CSARQGSDTQYF.

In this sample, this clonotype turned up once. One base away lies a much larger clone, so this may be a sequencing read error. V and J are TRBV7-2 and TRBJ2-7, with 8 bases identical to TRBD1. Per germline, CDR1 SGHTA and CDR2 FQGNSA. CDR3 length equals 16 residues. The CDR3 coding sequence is TGTGTCAGCAGCTTAGTGGGACAGGACCCCTCCTACGAGCAGTACTTC. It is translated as CVSSLVGQDPSYEQYF.

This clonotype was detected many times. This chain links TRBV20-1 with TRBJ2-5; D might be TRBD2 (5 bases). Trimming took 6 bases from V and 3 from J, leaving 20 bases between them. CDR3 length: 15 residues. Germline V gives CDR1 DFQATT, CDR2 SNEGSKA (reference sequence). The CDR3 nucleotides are TGCAGTGCCTTGGACGTCACTAGAGAGAAAGAGACCCAGTACTTC. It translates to CSALDVTREKETQYF.

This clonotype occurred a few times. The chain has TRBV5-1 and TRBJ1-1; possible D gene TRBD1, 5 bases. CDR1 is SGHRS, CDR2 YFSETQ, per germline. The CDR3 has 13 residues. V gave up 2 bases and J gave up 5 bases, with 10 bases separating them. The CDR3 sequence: CASSFQGETEAFF. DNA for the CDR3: TGCGCCAGCAGCTTCCAAGGGGAGACTGAAGCTTTCTTT.

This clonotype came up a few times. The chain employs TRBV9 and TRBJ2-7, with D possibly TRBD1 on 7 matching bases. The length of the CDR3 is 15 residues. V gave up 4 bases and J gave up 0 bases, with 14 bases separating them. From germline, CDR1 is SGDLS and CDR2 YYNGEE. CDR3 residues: CASSKQGGSSYEQYF. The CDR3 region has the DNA TGTGCCAGCAGCAAGCAGGGGGGAAGCTCCTACGAGCAGTACTTC.

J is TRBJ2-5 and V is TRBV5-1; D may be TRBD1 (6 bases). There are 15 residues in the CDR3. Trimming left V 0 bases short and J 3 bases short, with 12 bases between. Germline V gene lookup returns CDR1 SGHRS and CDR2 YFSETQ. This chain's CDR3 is CASSLGQAFKETQYF. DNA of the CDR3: TGCGCCAGCAGCTTGGGACAGGCCTTTAAAGAGACCCAGTACTTC.

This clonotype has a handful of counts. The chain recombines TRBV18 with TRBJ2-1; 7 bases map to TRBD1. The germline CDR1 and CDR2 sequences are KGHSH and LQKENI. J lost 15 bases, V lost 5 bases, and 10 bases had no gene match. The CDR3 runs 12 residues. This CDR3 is CASSLTGTGTFF. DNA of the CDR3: TGTGCCAGCTCATTGACAGGGACGGGGACGTTCTTC.

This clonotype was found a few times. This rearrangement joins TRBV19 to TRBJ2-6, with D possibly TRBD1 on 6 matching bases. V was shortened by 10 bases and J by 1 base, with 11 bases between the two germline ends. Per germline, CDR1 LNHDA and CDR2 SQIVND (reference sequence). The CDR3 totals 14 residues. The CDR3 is CAINQGSGANVLTF. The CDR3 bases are TGTGCCATTAATCAGGGGTCTGGGGCCAACGTCCTGACTTTC.

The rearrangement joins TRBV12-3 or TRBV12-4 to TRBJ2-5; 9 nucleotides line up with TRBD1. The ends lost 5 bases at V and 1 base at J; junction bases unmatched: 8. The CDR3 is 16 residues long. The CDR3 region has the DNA TGTGCCAGCAGTACCGGGGGACAGGGACTCCAAGAGACCCAGTACTTC. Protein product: CASSTGGQGLQETQYF.

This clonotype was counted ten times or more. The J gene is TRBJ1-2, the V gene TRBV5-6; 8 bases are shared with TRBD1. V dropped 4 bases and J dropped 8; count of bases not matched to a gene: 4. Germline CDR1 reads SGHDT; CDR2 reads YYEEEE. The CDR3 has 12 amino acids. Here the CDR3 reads CASSATGDGYTF. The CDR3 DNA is TGTGCCAGCAGCGCGACAGGGGACGGCTACACCTTC.

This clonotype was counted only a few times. Here the CDR3 reads CASSSGHTDGRGSGYTF. The CDR3 DNA reads TGTGCCAGCAGCTCCGGACATACGGACGGCCGAGGTAGTGGCTACACCTTC. The rearrangement uses TRBV5-5 and TRBJ1-2, with a weak D call TRBD1 (5 bases). V shed 3 bases and J shed 7 bases, with 25 bases lying between them. This CDR3 contains 17 residues. From germline, CDR1 is SGHKS and CDR2 YYEKEE (reference sequence).